The T cell receptor (beta chain) described here comes from a study of regulatory T cells in long-lasting Graves disease. Study outcomes and limitations: The TCR repertoire of persistent Graves' patients was less diverse than that of newly diagnosed ones.

The authors built TCR beta libraries using iRepertoire HTBI primers and Arm-PCR of CDR3 regions. TCRdb processed the multiplex PCR reads anew with MiXCR; each CDR3 protein has one entry. The data show fewer than 600,000 distinct CDR3 sequences, 20% to 25% seen once. This clonotype was seen ten or more times. Its cognate antigen is unknown. Time point defined: persistent/refractory GD, antithyroid drugs over 5 years with positive TRAb. PBMC RNA served as the TCR library source. The source of this sequence is a female donor with Graves disease. The source material was peripheral blood mononuclear cells (PBMCs), sampled when the disease was refractory, from a patient treated with antithyroid drugs.

CDR3 coding DNA: TGTGCCAGCACCCTTGGCAGGGGGCTTCAGCCCCAGCATTTT. Translated, it gives CASTLGRGLQPQHF. This chain links TRBV12-3 or TRBV12-4 with TRBJ1-5; 8 bases line up with TRBD1. CDR3 size: 14 residues. J was trimmed by 6 bases and V by 7 bases; bases with no gene match: 8.